The 29 T cell receptor beta chains given below trace back to one sample, sequenced in a study of naive and memory T cell subsets. Both TRBC1 and TRBC2 were covered by a beta constant-region primer of two equimolar oligonucleotides. Four rounds of PCR amplified the ligated cDNA using nested alpha and beta constant-region primers plus SP2. One entry per CDR3 protein results from TCRdb running MiXCR on the UMI-ligation and nested PCR reads. The sample holds 130,000 or so distinct CDR3 sequences, 35% to 40% seen once. Sequenced: central memory CD4+ T cells from blood. The receptors shown here come from a human donor in good health.

This clonotype was observed a few times. The rearrangement joins TRBV6-5 to TRBJ2-2; 10 bases map to TRBD1. The junction had 4 bases not matched to a gene; V was cut back by 7 bases and J by 5 bases. Germline CDR1 and CDR2: MNHEY and SVGAGI. This CDR3 is built from 14 residues. CDR3 sequence: CASNRDRGTGELFF. The CDR3 DNA sequence: TGTGCCAGCAACCGGGACAGGGGTACCGGGGAGCTGTTTTTT.

This clonotype has just a few counts. The chain links TRBV30 to TRBJ1-1; TRBD1 might be the D (5 bases). Germline lookup yields CDR1 GTSNPN and CDR2 SVGIG (reference sequence). The CDR3 sequence is 14 residues long. Trimming cost V 4 bases and J 1 base, with 13 bases left between them. The CDR3 DNA reads as TGTGCCTGGATCCGACAGATAGAGAACACTGAAGCTTTCTTT. This encodes CAWIRQIENTEAFF.

The chain employs TRBV6-5 and TRBJ1-1; tentative D call: TRBD1 (5 bases). CDR3 length: 13 residues. Germline lookup yields CDR1 MNHEY and CDR2 SVGAGI. Trimming shortened V by 0 bases and J by 6 bases, and 8 bases separated the two germline ends. The CDR3, as DNA: TGTGCCAGCAGTTACTCCGGGACGGCTGAAGCTTTCTTT. Its translation: CASSYSGTAEAFF.

This clonotype was recorded many times. The chain combines TRBV5-1 with TRBJ2-3; D call uncertain. With 0 bases removed from V and 4 bases from J, the gap between germline ends came to 6 bases. The CDR3 extends over 13 amino acids. Germline CDR1 SGHRS, CDR2 YFSETQ. CDR3 coding DNA: TGCGCCAGCAGCTTGGGGCTTTCAGATACGCAGTATTTT. Protein sequence: CASSLGLSDTQYF.

This clonotype showed up just a few times. The rearrangement joins TRBV6-1 to TRBJ2-7; TRBD1 agrees at 10 bases. Germline V lookup: CDR1 MNHNS, CDR2 SASEGT. V gave up 8 bases and J gave up 4 bases; unmatched junction bases: 8. The CDR3 sequence is 14 residues long. CDR3 sequence reads: CASGGTGVAYEQYF. The CDR3 DNA sequence: TGTGCCAGCGGTGGGACAGGGGTAGCGTACGAGCAGTACTTC.

This clonotype was observed a few times. The gene calls are TRBV7-2 and TRBJ2-5, with D unresolved. Germline CDR1 is SGHTA and CDR2 is FQGNSA. The ends were cut back, 3 bases at V and 4 bases at J, with 18 bases in the middle. CDR3 length: 16 residues. In DNA, the CDR3 is TGTGCCAGCAGCTTTTCGGCGTCGCCGGCCGGAGAGACCCAGTACTTC. Translation gives CASSFSASPAGETQYF.

This chain joins TRBV20-1 and TRBJ1-5, with TRBD1 as a possible D gene (5 bases). CDR3 length equals 13 residues. Per germline, CDR1 DFQATT and CDR2 SNEGSKA (reference sequence). Trimming removed 3 bases at V and 5 bases at J, with 11 bases between. The DNA for the CDR3 is TGCAGTGCTAGGGGCAGGGACCATCAGCCCCAGCATTTT. Translation: CSARGRDHQPQHF.

This clonotype came up many times. The chain is built from TRBV28 and TRBJ2-7; D might be TRBD1 (6 bases). The CDR3 extends over 12 amino acids. CDR1 is MDHEN, CDR2 SYDVKM, per germline. The CDR3 sequence is CAINRDSYEQYF. DNA of the CDR3: TGTGCTATAAACAGGGATTCCTACGAGCAGTACTTC.

This clonotype was recorded once. The chain combines TRBV10-3 with TRBJ2-3, with 10 bases matching TRBD1. From germline, CDR1 is ENHRY and CDR2 SYGVKD. J gave up 5 bases and V 6 bases, and 5 bases lay outside the gene matches. This CDR3 is built from 14 residues. The CDR3 DNA is TGTGCCATCAGGAAGGACAGGGGGAGAGATACGCAGTATTTT. It is translated as CAIRKDRGRDTQYF.

CDR3 bases: TGCAGCGTTCAGGGGACGGATAGGTCCTACAATGAGCAGTTCTTC. Protein: CSVQGTDRSYNEQFF. The V gene is TRBV29-1, the J gene TRBJ2-1, with D perhaps matching TRBD1 (6 bases). Trimming removed 5 bases from V and 1 base from J, with 15 bases in between. From germline, CDR1 is SQVTM and CDR2 ANQGSEA. This CDR3 contains 15 residues.

This chain joins TRBV6-5 and TRBJ1-2, with 8 positions matching TRBD1. The CDR3 totals 14 residues. J lost 8 bases, V lost 2 bases, and 7 bases had no gene match. Germline values: CDR1 MNHEY, CDR2 SVGAGI. This CDR3 reads CASSYLTGGWGYTF. CDR3 in DNA: TGTGCCAGCAGTTACCTTACAGGGGGTTGGGGCTACACCTTC.

This chain uses TRBV7-2 with TRBJ2-5; 7 bases fit TRBD2. Unmatched junction bases numbered 7, after V lost 1 base and J lost 2 bases. From germline, CDR1 is SGHTA and CDR2 FQGNSA. CDR3 size: 16 residues. CDR3 in DNA: TGTGCCAGCAGCTTAGGAGGTAGCGGGTATCAAGAGACCCAGTACTTC. It encodes CASSLGGSGYQETQYF.

This clonotype was observed a handful of times. This chain connects TRBV6-6 to TRBJ1-2; possibly TRBD1 for D (6 bases). The germline V gene encodes CDR1 MNHNY and CDR2 SVGAGI (reference sequence). The CDR3 contains 14 residues. The V and J ends lost 8 bases and 1 base respectively, with 14 bases between them. CDR3 sequence (DNA): TGTGCCAGCCTCCGGGACACACTTAACTATGGCTACACCTTC. This sequence encodes CASLRDTLNYGYTF.

This sequence joins TRBV25-1 and TRBJ1-1; 7 bases align to TRBD1. V shed 7 bases, J shed 5 bases, and the junction held 7 bases outside the gene matches. CDR1 and CDR2 (germline): MGHDK, SYGVNS. The CDR3 sequence is 13 residues long. CDR3 DNA sequence: TGTGCCAGCACCCCAGGGGACAGAACTGAAGCTTTCTTT. This gives the protein CASTPGDRTEAFF.

The chain combines TRBV6-2 or TRBV6-3 with TRBJ1-5; no definite D call. Trimming pared 6 bases from V and 9 bases from J, leaving 9 bases between. Germline lookup yields CDR1 MNHEY and CDR2 SVGEGT. This CDR3 has 11 residues. The CDR3 DNA follows: TGTGCCAGCAGCTCGGCGCCGCCCCAGCATTTT. Translation: CASSSAPPQHF.

The chain couples TRBV6-6 to TRBJ1-1, with TRBD1 matching 10 bases. The germline gives CDR1 MNHNY, CDR2 SVGAGI (reference sequence). V lost 5 bases to trimming and J lost 4 bases; unmatched junction nucleotides: 7. CDR3 length: 15 amino acids. The CDR3, as DNA: TGTGCCAGCAGTCCGCAGGACAGGGGGAGCACTGAAGCTTTCTTT. Its translation is CASSPQDRGSTEAFF.

There are a few counts of this clonotype. V and J are TRBV28 and TRBJ1-5; D not certain. Looked up from germline, CDR1 is MDHEN and CDR2 is SYDVKM. The CDR3 runs 14 residues. With 2 bases removed from V and 7 bases from J, the gap between germline ends came to 12 bases. The CDR3 bases are TGTGCCAGCAGTTTAGGCCGGTTCGGGCAGCCCCAGCATTTT. The encoded protein is CASSLGRFGQPQHF. Looking up the rest from reference TRBV28 and TRBJ1-5 gives the full variable domain: DVKVTQSSRYLVKRTGEKVFLECVQDMDHENMFWYRQDPGLGLRLIYFSYDVKMKEKGDIPEGYSVSREKKERFSLILESASTNQTSMYLCASSLGRFGQPQHFGDGTRLSIL.

This clonotype was detected a few times. The V call is TRBV28, the J call TRBJ2-1, with TRBD2 matching 10 bases. J gave up 7 bases and V 8 bases, and 8 bases lay outside the gene matches. The CDR3 has 14 amino acids. Per germline, CDR1 MDHEN and CDR2 SYDVKM. The CDR3 nucleotides are TGTGCCAGCTGGGAAAGCGGGAGGGGAAATGAGCAGTTCTTC. It is translated as CASWESGRGNEQFF.

This rearrangement joins TRBV27 to TRBJ2-3; TRBD1 matches at 8 bases. Germline CDR1 and CDR2: MNHEY and SMNVEV (reference sequence). V was clipped by 5 bases and J by 4 bases; unmatched bases: 8. The CDR3 is made up of 15 amino acids. CDR3 sequence reads: CASSPWDRIADTQYF. The DNA for the CDR3 is TGTGCCAGCAGTCCGTGGGACAGGATCGCAGATACGCAGTATTTT.

This chain uses TRBV12-3 or TRBV12-4 with TRBJ1-2, with 8 bases matching TRBD1. This CDR3 contains 13 residues. J was trimmed by 8 bases and V by 6 bases; bases with no gene match: 8. Here the CDR3 DNA reads TGTGCCAGCAGAGACCGACAGGGGAGGGGCTACACCTTC. As protein: CASRDRQGRGYTF.

This chain uses TRBV6-1 with TRBJ2-7; possibly TRBD2 for D (5 bases). The CDR3 spans 12 residues. Germline values: CDR1 MNHNS, CDR2 SASEGT. DNA of the CDR3: TGTGCAAGCGGTTACGGCTCCTACGAGCAGTACTTC. Translated, it gives CASGYGSYEQYF.

This clonotype was seen a handful of times. V and J are TRBV10-3 and TRBJ2-1, with 12 bases matching TRBD2. The CDR3 is made up of 14 amino acids. Germline CDR1 is ENHRY and CDR2 is SYGVKD. With 8 bases clipped from V and 8 bases from J, the junction kept 7 bases outside the gene matches. Here the CDR3 reads CAISTSGSWDEQFF. CDR3 DNA: TGTGCCATCTCGACTAGCGGGAGTTGGGATGAGCAGTTCTTC.

The table lists this clonotype with a few counts. The J gene is TRBJ1-5, the V gene TRBV6-6; D unclear. V lost 7 bases, J lost 0 bases, and 10 bases lay in between. The CDR3 is made up of 14 amino acids. CDR1 is MNHNY, CDR2 SVGAGI, per germline (reference sequence). The CDR3 region is CASTGPYSNQPQHF. DNA for the CDR3: TGTGCCAGCACCGGACCTTATAGCAATCAGCCCCAGCATTTT.

This clonotype was found a few times. The V call is TRBV3-1, the J call TRBJ2-6; D is unclear. The CDR3 totals 15 residues. Germline CDR1 LGHDT, CDR2 YNNKEL (reference sequence). Trimming cost V 1 base and J 2 bases, with 6 bases left between them. The CDR3 DNA is TGTGCCAGCAGCCAAGCCAGGCCTGGGGCCAACGTCCTGACTTTC. This encodes CASSQARPGANVLTF.

V is TRBV19 and J is TRBJ2-1; D unclear. The CDR3 length is 15 residues. CDR1 is LNHDA, CDR2 SQIVND, per germline (reference sequence). V shed 10 bases and J shed 7 bases, with 23 bases lying between them. The CDR3 loop reads CATSALNSFMNEQFF. CDR3 DNA: TGTGCCACCTCCGCCCTCAACAGTTTCATGAATGAGCAGTTCTTC.

There are a few counts of this clonotype. V gene TRBV27 combines with J gene TRBJ2-7; 7 nucleotides align to TRBD2. After removal of 0 bases from V and 4 bases from J, the junction contained 6 bases not matched to a gene. CDR1 is MNHEY and CDR2 is SMNVEV in the germline V gene (reference sequence). This CDR3 contains 15 residues. The CDR3 DNA reads TGTGCCAGCAGTTTATCGTCATTGGGGGGGTACGAGCAGTACTTC. Translating gives CASSLSSLGGYEQYF.

The chain has TRBV7-2 and TRBJ2-7; 7 nucleotides agree with TRBD1. This CDR3 comprises 16 residues. J was trimmed by 2 bases and V by 3 bases; bases with no gene match: 10. Germline V gene lookup returns CDR1 SGHTA and CDR2 FQGNSA. CDR3: CASSFSGQVKTYEQYF. DNA for the CDR3: TGTGCCAGCAGCTTCTCCGGACAGGTGAAGACCTACGAGCAGTACTTC.

This clonotype was found a few times. The chain links TRBV20-1 to TRBJ2-1; 14 positions agree with TRBD2. CDR3 length: 14 amino acids. In germline, CDR1 is DFQATT, CDR2 SNEGSKA (reference sequence). J was trimmed by 8 bases and V by 3 bases; bases with no gene match: 3. The CDR3 bases are TGCAGTGCTAGCCGGACTAGCGGGAGGCATGAGCAGTTCTTC. Protein: CSASRTSGRHEQFF.

The chain is built from TRBV12-5 and TRBJ2-7; maybe TRBD1 (6 bases). The CDR3 is 13 residues long. V gave up 4 bases and J gave up 3 bases, with 10 bases separating them. Germline CDR1 LGHNT, CDR2 FRNRAP. CDR3 DNA sequence: TGTGCTAGTGGTTCTGGACAGCACTACGAGCAGTACTTC. It yields the protein CASGSGQHYEQYF.